This entry concerns a single T cell receptor (beta chain). The target antigen is unknown. Time point described: pre-sensitization, week 0. The treatment here: therapeutic diphenylcyclopropenone sensitization with weekly scalp DPC. The source of the sample is a study of human T cells and chemical hapten exposure. Study-level background: In the sensitization step, 2% DPC was placed on roughly 2 cm by roughly 2 cm of upper inner arm skin.

Findings of the study overall: TCRs above 1 in 1000 frequency did not change with DPC sensitization. The study found expanded TCRs formed significantly more large CDR3 similarity clusters than controls.

The library labeled individual cDNA molecules by adding unique molecular identifiers to them. From the RACE reads, TCRdb called clonotypes with MiXCR, one entry per CDR3 protein. The sample yields approximately 79,000 distinct CDR3 sequences, 8.5% to 9% seen once. The V end was cut by 4 bases, the J end by 2 bases, with 5 bases between. CDR1 is MGHDK, CDR2 SYGVNS, per germline. This CDR3 contains 13 residues. This sequence joins TRBV25-1 and TRBJ2-2; D remains ambiguous. The specimen was whole blood, collected in connection with sensitization to the hapten diphenylcyclopropenone (DPC). The sequence was obtained from a man aged 40-50 years with alopecia areata. Some clones in this sample may be carry-over from other donors' samples. The DNA for the CDR3 is TGTGCCAGCAGTGGTTATAACACCGGGGAGCTGTTTTTT. Translated: CASSGYNTGELFF.